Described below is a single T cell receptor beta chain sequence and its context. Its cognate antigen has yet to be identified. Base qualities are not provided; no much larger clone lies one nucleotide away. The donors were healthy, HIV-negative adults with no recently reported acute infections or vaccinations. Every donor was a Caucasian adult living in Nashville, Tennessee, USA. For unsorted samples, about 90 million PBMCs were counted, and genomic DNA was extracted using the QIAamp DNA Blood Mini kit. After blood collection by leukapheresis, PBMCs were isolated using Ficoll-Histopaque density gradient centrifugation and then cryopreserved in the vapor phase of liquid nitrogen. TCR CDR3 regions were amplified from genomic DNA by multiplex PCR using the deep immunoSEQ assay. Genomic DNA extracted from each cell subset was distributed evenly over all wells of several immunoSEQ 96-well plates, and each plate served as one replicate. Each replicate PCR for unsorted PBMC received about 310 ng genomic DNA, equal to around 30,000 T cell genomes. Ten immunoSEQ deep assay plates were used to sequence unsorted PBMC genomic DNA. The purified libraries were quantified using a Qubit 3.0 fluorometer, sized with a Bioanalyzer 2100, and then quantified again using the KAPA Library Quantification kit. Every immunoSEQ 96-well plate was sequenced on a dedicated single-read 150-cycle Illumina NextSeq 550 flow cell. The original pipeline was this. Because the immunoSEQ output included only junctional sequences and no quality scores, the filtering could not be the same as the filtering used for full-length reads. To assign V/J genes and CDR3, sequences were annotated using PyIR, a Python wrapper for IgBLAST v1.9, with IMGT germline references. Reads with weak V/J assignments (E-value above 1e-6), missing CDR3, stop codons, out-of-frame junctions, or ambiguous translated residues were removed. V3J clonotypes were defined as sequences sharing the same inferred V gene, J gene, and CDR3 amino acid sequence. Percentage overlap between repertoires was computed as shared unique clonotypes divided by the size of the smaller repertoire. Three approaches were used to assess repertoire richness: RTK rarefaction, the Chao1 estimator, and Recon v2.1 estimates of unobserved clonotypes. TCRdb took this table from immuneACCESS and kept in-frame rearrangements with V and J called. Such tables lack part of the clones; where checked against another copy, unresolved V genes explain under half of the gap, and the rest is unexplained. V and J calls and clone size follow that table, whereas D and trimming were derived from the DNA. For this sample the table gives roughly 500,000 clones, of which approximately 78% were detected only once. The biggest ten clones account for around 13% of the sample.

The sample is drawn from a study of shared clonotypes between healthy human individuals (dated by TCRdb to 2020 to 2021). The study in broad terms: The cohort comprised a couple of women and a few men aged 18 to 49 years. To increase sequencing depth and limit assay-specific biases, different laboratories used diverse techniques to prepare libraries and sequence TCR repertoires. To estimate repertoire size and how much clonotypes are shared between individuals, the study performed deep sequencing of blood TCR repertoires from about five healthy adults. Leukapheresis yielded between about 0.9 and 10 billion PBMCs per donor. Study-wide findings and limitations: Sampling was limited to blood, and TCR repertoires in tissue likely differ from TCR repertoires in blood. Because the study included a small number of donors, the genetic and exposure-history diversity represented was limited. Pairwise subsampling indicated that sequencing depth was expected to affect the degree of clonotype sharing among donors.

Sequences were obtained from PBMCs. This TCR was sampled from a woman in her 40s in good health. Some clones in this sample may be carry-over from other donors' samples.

The CDR3 amino acid sequence is: CASGQGYEQYF. The nucleotide sequence is given as TGTGCCAGCGGTCAGGGATACGAGCAGTACTTC. The chain uses TRBV6-1 and TRBJ2-7; TRBD1 might be the D gene, on 5 matching bases. From a lookup of the germline V gene, CDR1 and CDR2 are MNHNS and SASEGT. Trimming removed 8 bases from V and 4 bases from J, leaving 9 bases between the germline ends. Its CDR3 holds 11 amino acids, cysteine through phenylalanine. Just CDR3 DNA is preserved here, 33 bases in frame from base 1.